One sample yielded the 15 T cell receptor beta chains listed below, sequenced in a study of CD8+CD57+ T cells in acquired aplastic anemia. Researchers used genomic DNA as the template to profile TCR beta VDJ and CDR3. One entry per CDR3 protein, called by TCRdb with MiXCR from the reads. The top ten clones hold roughly 2.5% of a sample with about 130,000 distinct CDR3 sequences, 48% of them seen once. Source material: sorted CD4+, CD8+, or CD8+CD57+ T cells (not recorded which) from PBMCs. These receptors were taken from a human donor in good health, serving as a control.

V is TRBV2 and J is TRBJ1-2; 9 positions match TRBD1. V gave up 6 bases and J gave up 4 bases; unmatched junction bases: 9. Per the germline V gene, CDR1 is SNHLY and CDR2 is FYNNEI. The CDR3 spans 15 residues. The DNA for the CDR3 is TGTGCCAGCAGCAACAGGGGGCCTTCGGTCTATGGCTACACCTTC. Its protein product is CASSNRGPSVYGYTF.

This clonotype was picked up many times. The V call is TRBV19, the J call TRBJ1-1, with 8 bases lining up with TRBD1. The CDR3 is 13 amino acids. Germline CDR1 reads LNHDA; CDR2 reads SQIVND (reference sequence). After removal of 4 bases from V and 10 bases from J, the junction contained 8 bases not matched to a gene. The CDR3 spells CASSTGGPAGAFF. The DNA for the CDR3 is TGTGCCAGTAGTACAGGGGGCCCGGCTGGAGCTTTCTTT.

J is TRBJ1-2 and V is TRBV7-9, with D perhaps TRBD1 (5 bases). V lost 3 bases and J lost 7, with 9 bases in between. The CDR3 has 12 amino acids. Germline V gene sequence: CDR1 SEHNR, CDR2 FQNEAQ (reference sequence). The CDR3 is CASSLDGGGYTF. CDR3 coding DNA: TGTGCCAGCAGCTTGGACGGGGGTGGCTACACCTTC.

The chain joins TRBV19 to TRBJ2-7; TRBD1 or TRBD2 may be the D gene (5 bases each). This CDR3 is built from 13 residues. V shed 5 bases and J shed 2 bases, with 10 bases lying between them. CDR1 and CDR2 from the germline V gene are LNHDA and SQIVND (reference sequence). DNA for the CDR3: TGTGCCAGTAGTGTCCGGGGACCCTACGAGCAGTACTTC. Amino acids: CASSVRGPYEQYF.

The chain couples TRBV13 to TRBJ1-2; 9 bases agree with TRBD1. The CDR3 spans 13 residues. Germline assignment: CDR1 PRHDT and CDR2 FYEKMQ (reference sequence). Trimming cost V 5 bases and J 4 bases; bases outside gene matches: 2. The CDR3 sequence is CASSTQGAYGYTF. CDR3 nucleotides: TGTGCCAGCAGCACACAGGGGGCCTATGGCTACACCTTC.

The chain carries TRBV30 and TRBJ2-4; possibly TRBD1 for D (6 bases). This CDR3 has 15 residues. V dropped 5 bases and J dropped 0 bases, with 14 bases sitting between them. Germline CDR1 is GTSNPN and CDR2 is SVGIG (reference sequence). The CDR3 loop is CAWQGSREAKNIQYF. The DNA for the CDR3 is TGTGCCTGGCAGGGGAGTAGGGAAGCCAAAAACATTCAGTACTTC.

The genes are TRBV7-2 and TRBJ1-6; D unresolved. This CDR3 is 13 amino acids long. Germline CDR1 and CDR2: SGHTA and FQGNSA. Deletions cut 5 bases from V and 10 bases from J, with 12 bases between. CDR3 nucleotides: TGTGCCAGCAGCCGTAGCGGGGAATCACCCCTCCACTTT. This sequence encodes CASSRSGESPLHF.

The V call is TRBV10-3, the J call TRBJ2-7, with TRBD2 matching over 8 bases. CDR3 length: 17 residues. V shed 0 bases and J 0 bases; nucleotides not matched to a gene: 7. The V gene's germline CDR1 is ENHRY and CDR2 SYGVKD. The CDR3 is CAISESLAGNNSYEQYF. The CDR3 DNA is TGTGCCATCAGTGAGTCCTTAGCGGGAAATAACTCCTACGAGCAGTACTTC.

The CDR3 region is CSVMSSYNEQFF. In DNA, the CDR3 is TGCAGCGTTATGAGCTCCTACAATGAGCAGTTCTTC. This chain links TRBV29-1 with TRBJ2-1; no definite D call. V lost 5 bases and J lost 0, with 5 bases in between. Germline V gene data show CDR1 as SQVTM and CDR2 as ANQGSEA. This CDR3 comprises 12 residues.

This chain joins TRBV10-2 and TRBJ2-5, with D possibly matching TRBD2 (6 bases). Germline V gene lookup returns CDR1 WSHSY and CDR2 SAAADI. The CDR3 totals 15 residues. V lost 4 bases to trimming and J lost 1 base, with 13 bases between them. The CDR3 region has the DNA TGCGCCAGCAGTGTCGCGCCGGGAGTCCAAGAGACCCAGTACTTC. Translated: CASSVAPGVQETQYF.

This clonotype was detected ten times or more. The gene calls are TRBV3-1 and TRBJ1-5; TRBD1 is a possible D gene (6 bases). Trimming shortened V by 5 bases and J by 5 bases, and 10 bases separated the two germline ends. The CDR3 is 13 amino acids. From germline, CDR1 is LGHDT and CDR2 YNNKEL (reference sequence). The CDR3 sequence is CASSGTSDQPQHF. For the CDR3, the DNA is TGTGCCAGCAGCGGGACATCCGATCAGCCCCAGCATTTT.

This clonotype was counted many times. V gene TRBV19 combines with J gene TRBJ2-6; unclear D gene. The V and J ends lost 3 bases and 0 bases respectively, with 6 bases between them. The CDR3 totals 15 residues. Germline V gene lookup returns CDR1 LNHDA and CDR2 SQIVND (reference sequence). CDR3 sequence: CASSMAGSGANVLTF. The DNA for the CDR3 is TGTGCCAGTAGTATGGCAGGCTCTGGGGCCAACGTCCTGACTTTC.

This chain connects TRBV29-1 to TRBJ2-1; D not resolved. Germline V CDR1 and CDR2: SQVTM, ANQGSEA. V lost 0 bases and J 5 bases, leaving 8 bases between the germline ends. The CDR3 has 13 residues. Here the CDR3 reads CSVEDWADNEQFF. The CDR3 DNA sequence: TGCAGCGTTGAAGATTGGGCAGACAATGAGCAGTTCTTC.

The chain is built from TRBV29-1 and TRBJ2-2; 7 bases fit TRBD1. This CDR3 has 15 amino acids. Per germline, CDR1 SQVTM and CDR2 ANQGSEA. The V gene end was trimmed by 3 bases and the J gene end by 6 bases; junction bases not matched to a gene: 10. CDR3 protein: CSVENKDGTAGELFF. The CDR3 nucleotides read TGCAGCGTTGAGAATAAGGACGGGACAGCCGGGGAGCTGTTTTTT.

This clonotype appeared a few times. This sequence joins TRBV20-1 and TRBJ2-7; D possibly corresponds to TRBD2 (6 bases). With 1 base removed from V and 5 bases from J, the gap between germline ends came to 9 bases. This CDR3 has 12 residues. Germline V gene lookup returns CDR1 DFQATT and CDR2 SNEGSKA (reference sequence). The CDR3 DNA sequence: TGCAGTGCTAGAGGGGCGGGGAACGAGCAGTACTTC. Its translation is CSARGAGNEQYF.